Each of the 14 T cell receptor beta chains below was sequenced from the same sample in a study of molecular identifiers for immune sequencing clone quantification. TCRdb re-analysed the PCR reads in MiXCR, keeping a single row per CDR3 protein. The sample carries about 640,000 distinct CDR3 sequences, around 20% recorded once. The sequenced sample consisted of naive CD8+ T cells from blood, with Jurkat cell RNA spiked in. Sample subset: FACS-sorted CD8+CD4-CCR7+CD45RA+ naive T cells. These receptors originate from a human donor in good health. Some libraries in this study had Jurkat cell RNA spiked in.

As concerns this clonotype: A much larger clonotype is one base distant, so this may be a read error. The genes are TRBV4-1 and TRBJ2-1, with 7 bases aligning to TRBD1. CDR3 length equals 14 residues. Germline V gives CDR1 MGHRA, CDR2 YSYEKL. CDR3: CTSSPPDRVSKQFF. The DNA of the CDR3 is TGCACCAGCAGCCCTCCTGACAGGGTTTCTAAGCAGTTCTTC.

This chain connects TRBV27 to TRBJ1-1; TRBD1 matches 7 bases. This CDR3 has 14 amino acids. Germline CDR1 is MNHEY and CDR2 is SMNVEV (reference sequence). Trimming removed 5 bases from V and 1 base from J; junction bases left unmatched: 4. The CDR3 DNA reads TGTGCCAGCAGTAACCAGGGGGGGAACACTGAAGCTTTCTTT. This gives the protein CASSNQGGNTEAFF.

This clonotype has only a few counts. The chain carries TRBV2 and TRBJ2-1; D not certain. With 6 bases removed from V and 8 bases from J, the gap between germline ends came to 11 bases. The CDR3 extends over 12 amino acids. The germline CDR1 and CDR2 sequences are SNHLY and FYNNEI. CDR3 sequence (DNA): TGTGCCAGCAGGTCCCACCCATATGAGCAGTTCTTC. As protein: CASRSHPYEQFF.

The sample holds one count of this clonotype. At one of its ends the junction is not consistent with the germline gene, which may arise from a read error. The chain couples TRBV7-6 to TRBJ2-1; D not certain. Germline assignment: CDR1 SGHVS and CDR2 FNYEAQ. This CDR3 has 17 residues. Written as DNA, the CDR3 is TGTGCCAGCAGCTTAGCCCGCGGCCCCAGCTCCTACAATGAGCAGCTCTTC. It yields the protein CASSLARGPSSYNEQLF.

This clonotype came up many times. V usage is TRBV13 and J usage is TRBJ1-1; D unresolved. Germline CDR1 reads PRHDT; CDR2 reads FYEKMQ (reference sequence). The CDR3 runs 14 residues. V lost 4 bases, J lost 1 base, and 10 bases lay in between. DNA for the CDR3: TGTGCCAGCAGCTCCATGTCCTCGAACACTGAAGCTTTCTTT. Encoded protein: CASSSMSSNTEAFF. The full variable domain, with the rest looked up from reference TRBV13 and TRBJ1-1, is AAGVIQSPRHLIKEKRETATLKCYPIPRHDTVYWYQQGPGQDPQFLISFYEKMQSDKGSIPDRFSAQQFSDYHSELNMSSLELGDSALYFCASSSMSSNTEAFFGQGTRLTVV.

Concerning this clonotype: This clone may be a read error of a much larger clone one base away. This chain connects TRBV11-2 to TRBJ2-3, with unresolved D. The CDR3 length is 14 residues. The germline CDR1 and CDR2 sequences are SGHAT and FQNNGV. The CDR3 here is CGSSLFASTDTQYF. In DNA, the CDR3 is TGTGGCAGCAGCTTATTTGCGTCCACAGATACGCAGTATTTT.

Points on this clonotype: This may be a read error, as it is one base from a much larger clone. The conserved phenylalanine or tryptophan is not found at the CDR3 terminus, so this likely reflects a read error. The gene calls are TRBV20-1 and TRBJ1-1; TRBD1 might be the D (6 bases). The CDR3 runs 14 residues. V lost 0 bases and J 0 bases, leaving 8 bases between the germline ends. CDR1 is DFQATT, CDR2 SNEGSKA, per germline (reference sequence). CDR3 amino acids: CSARDDRMNTEAFS. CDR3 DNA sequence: TGCAGTGCTAGAGATGACAGGATGAACACTGAAGCTTTCTCT.

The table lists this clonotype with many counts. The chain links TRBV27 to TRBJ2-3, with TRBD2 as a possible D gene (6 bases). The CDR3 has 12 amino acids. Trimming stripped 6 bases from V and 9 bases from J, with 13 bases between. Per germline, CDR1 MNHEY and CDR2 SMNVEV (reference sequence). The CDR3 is CASSGTLATQYF. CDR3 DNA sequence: TGTGCCAGCAGCGGGACTCTCGCGACGCAGTATTTT.

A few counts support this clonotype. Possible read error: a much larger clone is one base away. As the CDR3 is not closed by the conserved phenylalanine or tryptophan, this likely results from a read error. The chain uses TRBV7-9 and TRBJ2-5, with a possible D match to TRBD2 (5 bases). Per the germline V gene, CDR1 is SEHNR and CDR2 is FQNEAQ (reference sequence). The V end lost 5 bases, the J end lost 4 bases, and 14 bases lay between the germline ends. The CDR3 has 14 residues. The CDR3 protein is CASSPHPGGETQYL. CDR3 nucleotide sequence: TGTGCCAGCAGCCCCCACCCCGGAGGAGAGACCCAGTACCTC.

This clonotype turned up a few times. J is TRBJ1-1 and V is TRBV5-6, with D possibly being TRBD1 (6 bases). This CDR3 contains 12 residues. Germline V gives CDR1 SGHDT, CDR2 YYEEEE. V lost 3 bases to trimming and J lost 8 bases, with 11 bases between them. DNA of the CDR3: TGTGCCAGCAGCTGGGGGGGCATAGAAGCTTTCTTT. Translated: CASSWGGIEAFF.

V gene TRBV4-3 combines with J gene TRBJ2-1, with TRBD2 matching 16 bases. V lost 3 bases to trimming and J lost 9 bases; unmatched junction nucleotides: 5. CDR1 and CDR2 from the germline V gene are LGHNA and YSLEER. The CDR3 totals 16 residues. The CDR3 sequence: CASSQSGLAGGREQFF. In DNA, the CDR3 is TGCGCCAGCAGCCAGTCGGGACTAGCGGGGGGGCGTGAGCAGTTCTTC.

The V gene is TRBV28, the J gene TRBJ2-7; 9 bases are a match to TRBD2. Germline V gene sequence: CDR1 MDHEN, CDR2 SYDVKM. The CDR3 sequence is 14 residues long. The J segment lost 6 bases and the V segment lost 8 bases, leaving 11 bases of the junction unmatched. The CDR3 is CASVVGLAGSEQYF. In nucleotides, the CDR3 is TGTGCCAGCGTCGTCGGGCTAGCGGGGAGCGAGCAGTACTTC. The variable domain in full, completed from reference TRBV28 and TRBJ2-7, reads DVKVTQSSRYLVKRTGEKVFLECVQDMDHENMFWYRQDPGLGLRLIYFSYDVKMKEKGDIPEGYSVSREKKERFSLILESASTNQTSMYLCASVVGLAGSEQYFGPGTRLTVT.

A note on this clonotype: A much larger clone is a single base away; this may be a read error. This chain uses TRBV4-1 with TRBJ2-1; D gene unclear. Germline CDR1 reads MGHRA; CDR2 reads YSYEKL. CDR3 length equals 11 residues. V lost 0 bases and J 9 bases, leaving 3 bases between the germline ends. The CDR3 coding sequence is TGCGCCAGCAGCCAAGAGAGTGAGCAGTTCTTC. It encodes CASSQESEQFF.

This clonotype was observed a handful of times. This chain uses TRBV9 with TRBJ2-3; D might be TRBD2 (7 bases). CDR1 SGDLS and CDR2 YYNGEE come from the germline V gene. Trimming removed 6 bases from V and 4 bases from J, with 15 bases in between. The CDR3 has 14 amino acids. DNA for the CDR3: TGTGCCAGCACCCGGGCGGGGGCGTCAGATACGCAGTATTTT. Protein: CASTRAGASDTQYF.